This T cell receptor beta chain was recorded in a study of shared clonotypes between healthy human individuals. Findings and limits, study-wide: Genetic and exposure-history diversity was limited by the small donor number.

In the case of this clone: Its antigen is as yet unknown. Other nucleotide sequences from this sample produce the same CDR3.

J was trimmed by 2 bases and V by 5 bases; bases with no gene match: 6. There are 14 residues in the CDR3. Germline V gene sequence: CDR1 SEHNR, CDR2 FQNEAQ (reference sequence). Replicate PCRs for sorted subsets used around 200 ng DNA; this equaled 30,000 to 35,000 T cell genomes. Produced via immunoSEQ multiplex PCR; TCRdb's table is partial and in-frame only. Here the sample spans about 870,000 clones, nearly 95% being singletons. CD8 cells classed as naive were CD45RO-negative and positively selected for CCR7, excluding terminally differentiated effector memory CD45RA+ cells. The receptor comes from a man younger than 40 in good health. The sample taken for sequencing was naive CD8+ T cells sorted from blood. The chain combines TRBV7-9 with TRBJ2-7; 7 bases fit TRBD1. CDR3 coding DNA: TGTGCCAGCAGCCTAGGACAGGTCCCCTACGAGCAGTACTTC. Its protein is CASSLGQVPYEQYF. The full variable domain, rest sourced from reference TRBV7-9 and TRBJ2-7, is DTGVSQNPRHKITKRGQNVTFRCDPISEHNRLYWYRQTLGQGPEFLTYFQNEAQLEKSRLLSDRFSAERPKGSFSTLEIQRTEQGDSAMYLCASSLGQVPYEQYFGPGTRLTVT.